The 3 T cell receptor beta chains given below trace back to one sample, sequenced in a study of blood T cell repertoires in COVID-19. Sequencing used immunoSEQ multiplex PCR; TCRdb keeps in-frame clones, though not all of them. The table has more than 90,000 clones, around nine tenths seen once. The sequenced sample consisted of peripheral blood. The receptors derive from a man aged 40-50 years with acute or convalescent COVID-19.

The chain carries TRBV18 and TRBJ1-1; 9 positions agree with TRBD1. The trim removed 6 bases at V and 8 bases at J, leaving 10 bases unmatched. The CDR3 is 14 residues long. Germline V lookup: CDR1 KGHSH, CDR2 LQKENI. CDR3 amino acids: CASSTDRGLREAFF. The CDR3 DNA follows: TGTGCCAGCTCTACGGACAGGGGCCTGCGAGAAGCTTTCTTT.

In this sample, this clone turned up a few times. The chain couples TRBV27 to TRBJ2-3; unclear D gene. Germline CDR1 reads MNHEY; CDR2 reads SMNVEV (reference sequence). The CDR3 is 14 residues long. Trimming removed 2 bases at V and 2 bases at J, with 8 bases between. The chain's CDR3 is CASSLRYPTDTQYF. In nucleotides, the CDR3 is TGTGCCAGCAGTTTACGGTACCCCACAGATACGCAGTATTTT.

The CDR3 coding sequence is TGTGCCAGCGGGACAGGGGTACCAAAACTGTTTTTT. Amino acids: CASGTGVPKLFF. This chain joins TRBV6-5 and TRBJ1-4; 10 positions agree with TRBD1. V gave up 8 bases and J gave up 10 bases; unmatched junction bases: 4. Germline-derived CDR1 and CDR2 are MNHEY and SVGAGI. CDR3 length: 12 amino acids.